A selection of T cell receptor beta chains follows, all from one sample in a study of cytomegalovirus exposure and HLA in healthy donors. The table came from immunoSEQ multiplex PCR; TCRdb's copy has only in-frame clones and leaves some out. The data contain about 140,000 clones, roughly three quarters of them singletons. Sequenced sample: PBMCs. Receptors originate from a male donor in good health and CMV-seronegative. Each CDR3 is given with its conserved first and last residue. A D gene is named only where the DNA matches it firmly. Where a row states a size, it is once, few, many or the class of an expanded clone; other rows omit it.

D gene: -
V gene: TRBV11-2
J gene: TRBJ2-7
clone size: -
CDR3 DNA: TGTGCCAGCAGCCCCGTTTCTTACGAGCAGTACTTC
CDR3 protein: CASSPVSYEQYF

D gene: -
V gene: TRBV19
J gene: TRBJ1-5
clone size: -
CDR3 DNA: TGTGCCAGTAGGGGACGGGCCAGGGACTACAATCAGCCCCAGCATTTT
CDR3 protein: CASRGRARDYNQPQHF

D gene: TRBD1
V gene: TRBV10-3
J gene: TRBJ1-1
clone size: few
CDR3 DNA: TGTGCCATCAGGGACAGGGGGGATGATGAAGCTTTCTTT
CDR3 protein: CAIRDRGDDEAFF

D gene: -
V gene: TRBV30
J gene: TRBJ2-5
clone size: few
CDR3 DNA: TGTGCCTGGAGGGGAGCGGTCCAAGAGACCCAGTACTTC
CDR3 protein: CAWRGAVQETQYF

D gene: TRBD1
V gene: TRBV15
J gene: TRBJ2-1
clone size: -
CDR3 DNA: TGTGCCACCAGCAGTCTGTTCCCGGTGCGGACAGGGGATCTGTTTGAGCAGTTCTTC
CDR3 protein: CATSSLFPVRTGDLFEQFF

D gene: -
V gene: TRBV28
J gene: TRBJ2-1
clone size: -
CDR3 DNA: TGTGCCAGCAGTTTAGTACGGGGGTCCCTCAATGAGCAGTTCTTC
CDR3 protein: CASSLVRGSLNEQFF

D gene: -
V gene: TRBV27
J gene: TRBJ2-1
clone size: -
CDR3 DNA: TGTGCCAGCAGCCTTCTCGGGAATGAGCAGTTCTTC
CDR3 protein: CASSLLGNEQFF

D gene: -
V gene: TRBV7-3
J gene: TRBJ1-6
clone size: once
CDR3 DNA: TGTGCCAGCAGCTCGGAAACAGGGTCACCCCTCCACTTT
CDR3 protein: CASSSETGSPLHF

D gene: -
V gene: TRBV5-1
J gene: TRBJ2-2
clone size: -
CDR3 DNA: TGCGCCAGCAGCTTGGCTGTAACAGGGCCCGGGGAGCTGTTTTTT
CDR3 protein: CASSLAVTGPGELFF

D gene: TRBD1
V gene: TRBV19
J gene: TRBJ2-5
clone size: -
CDR3 DNA: TGTGCCAGTAGTCCTGAACAGGGGGCATTGGAGACCCAGTACTTC
CDR3 protein: CASSPEQGALETQYF

D gene: -
V gene: TRBV28
J gene: TRBJ2-5
clone size: few
CDR3 DNA: TGTGCCAGCAGTTTAATTCCGGGGGTGGAGACCCAGTACTTC
CDR3 protein: CASSLIPGVETQYF

D gene: -
V gene: TRBV6-5
J gene: TRBJ2-5
clone size: few
CDR3 DNA: TGTGCCAGCAGTTCCTGGGGGGAAGAGACCCAGTACTTC
CDR3 protein: CASSSWGEETQYF

D gene: TRBD1
V gene: TRBV4-1
J gene: TRBJ2-6
clone size: -
CDR3 DNA: TGCGCCAGCAGCCAATCCCGGGACAGGGTTAGGGGGGCCAACGTCCTGACTTTC
CDR3 protein: CASSQSRDRVRGANVLTF

D gene: -
V gene: TRBV6-5
J gene: TRBJ1-5
clone size: -
CDR3 DNA: TGTGCCGCCCGGGGGGGGTGGAGCAATCAGCCCCAGCATTTT
CDR3 protein: CAARGGWSNQPQHF

D gene: TRBD1
V gene: TRBV5-8
J gene: TRBJ2-1
clone size: once
CDR3 DNA: TGTGCCAGCAGCTGGTGGGGACAGGGACACAATGAGCAGTTCTTC
CDR3 protein: CASSWWGQGHNEQFF

D gene: -
V gene: TRBV7-3
J gene: TRBJ2-2
clone size: few
CDR3 DNA: TGTGCCAGCAGCTTAATAGACACCACCGGGGAGCTGTTTTTT
CDR3 protein: CASSLIDTTGELFF

D gene: -
V gene: TRBV30
J gene: TRBJ1-2
clone size: -
CDR3 DNA: TGTGCCTGGTTACGGGCGGGGAACGATGGCTACACCTTC
CDR3 protein: CAWLRAGNDGYTF

D gene: TRBD1
V gene: TRBV9
J gene: TRBJ1-1
clone size: -
CDR3 DNA: TGTGCCAGCAGCGTAGGGGGACAGGTGGGCACTGAAGCTTTCTTT
CDR3 protein: CASSVGGQVGTEAFF

D gene: -
V gene: TRBV6-6
J gene: TRBJ1-1
clone size: -
CDR3 DNA: TGTGCCAGCAACCTCGGGACTTTGAACACTGAAGCTTTCTTT
CDR3 protein: CASNLGTLNTEAFF

D gene: -
V gene: TRBV28
J gene: TRBJ1-5
clone size: few
CDR3 DNA: TGTGCCAGCGGGTCCTACAGGTATAGCAATCAGCCCCAGCATTTT
CDR3 protein: CASGSYRYSNQPQHF

D gene: TRBD2
V gene: TRBV18
J gene: TRBJ2-7
clone size: -
CDR3 DNA: TGTGCCAGCTCAGGTAAACTAGCGGCGAGCTCCTACGAGCAGTACTTC
CDR3 protein: CASSGKLAASSYEQYF

D gene: -
V gene: TRBV7-3
J gene: TRBJ2-7
clone size: -
CDR3 DNA: TGTGCCAGCAGCTTAACGGAGACAGACCAGTTAATTCGGGAGCAGTACTTC
CDR3 protein: CASSLTETDQLIREQYF

D gene: TRBD2
V gene: TRBV9
J gene: TRBJ2-1
clone size: -
CDR3 DNA: TGTGCCAGCAGCGTAGACGGGGGGGCAACGAATGAGCAGTTCTTC
CDR3 protein: CASSVDGGATNEQFF

D gene: TRBD1
V gene: TRBV6-7
J gene: TRBJ1-3
clone size: -
CDR3 DNA: TGTGCCAGCAGCCGCTCCCGGGACAGGGGAATAGTATCTGGAAACACCATATATTTT
CDR3 protein: CASSRSRDRGIVSGNTIYF

D gene: TRBD1
V gene: TRBV7-9
J gene: TRBJ1-1
clone size: once
CDR3 DNA: TGTTCCAGCAGCCCCGGGACAGGGGCGGGCGAAGCTTTCTTT
CDR3 protein: CSSSPGTGAGEAFF

D gene: -
V gene: TRBV6-6
J gene: TRBJ1-6
clone size: -
CDR3 DNA: TGTGCCAGCAGTGGGGGGGGTAATTATAATTCACCCCTCCACTTT
CDR3 protein: CASSGGGNYNSPLHF

D gene: -
V gene: TRBV5-1
J gene: TRBJ2-2
clone size: -
CDR3 DNA: TGCGCCAGCAGCTTGGATGCACAGACCACCGGGGAGCTGTTTTTT
CDR3 protein: CASSLDAQTTGELFF

D gene: TRBD1
V gene: TRBV5-6
J gene: TRBJ1-4
clone size: -
CDR3 DNA: TGTGCCAGCAGCGCGACAGGGGGTGATGAAAAACTGTTTTTT
CDR3 protein: CASSATGGDEKLFF

D gene: -
V gene: TRBV7-3
J gene: TRBJ1-5
clone size: few
CDR3 DNA: TGTGCCAGCAGCTTAAGACAAGATCAGCCCCAGCATTTT
CDR3 protein: CASSLRQDQPQHF